The clone carrying this TCR beta chain has ten or more counts. The V gene's germline CDR1 is LGHNA and CDR2 YSLEER. The CDR3 runs to 15 residues. V lost 1 base and J 7 bases, leaving 16 bases between the germline ends. Alongside a J-beta primer mix, a sample-barcoded 5' primer served in a second PCR lasting roughly 7 to 12 cycles. The template-switch adaptor was a 5' adaptor with 12 random nucleotides. It tagged each cDNA molecule. Each sample yielded at least 2.5 million CDR3-containing paired-end reads. TCRdb re-analysed the 5' RACE reads in MiXCR, keeping a single row per CDR3 protein. The sample holds hundreds of thousands of distinct CDR3 sequences, roughly 31% seen once. This specimen comes from a study of blood T cells in healthy people across ages.

The sequenced sample consisted of blood. The receptor was isolated from a woman over 75 in good health. The rearrangement uses TRBV4-3 and TRBJ2-5; perhaps TRBD1 as D (6 bases). The CDR3 loop reads CASSQGGSGAGTQYF. The CDR3 nucleotides read TGCGCCAGCAGCCAAGGAGGTTCAGGGGCTGGGACCCAGTACTTC.